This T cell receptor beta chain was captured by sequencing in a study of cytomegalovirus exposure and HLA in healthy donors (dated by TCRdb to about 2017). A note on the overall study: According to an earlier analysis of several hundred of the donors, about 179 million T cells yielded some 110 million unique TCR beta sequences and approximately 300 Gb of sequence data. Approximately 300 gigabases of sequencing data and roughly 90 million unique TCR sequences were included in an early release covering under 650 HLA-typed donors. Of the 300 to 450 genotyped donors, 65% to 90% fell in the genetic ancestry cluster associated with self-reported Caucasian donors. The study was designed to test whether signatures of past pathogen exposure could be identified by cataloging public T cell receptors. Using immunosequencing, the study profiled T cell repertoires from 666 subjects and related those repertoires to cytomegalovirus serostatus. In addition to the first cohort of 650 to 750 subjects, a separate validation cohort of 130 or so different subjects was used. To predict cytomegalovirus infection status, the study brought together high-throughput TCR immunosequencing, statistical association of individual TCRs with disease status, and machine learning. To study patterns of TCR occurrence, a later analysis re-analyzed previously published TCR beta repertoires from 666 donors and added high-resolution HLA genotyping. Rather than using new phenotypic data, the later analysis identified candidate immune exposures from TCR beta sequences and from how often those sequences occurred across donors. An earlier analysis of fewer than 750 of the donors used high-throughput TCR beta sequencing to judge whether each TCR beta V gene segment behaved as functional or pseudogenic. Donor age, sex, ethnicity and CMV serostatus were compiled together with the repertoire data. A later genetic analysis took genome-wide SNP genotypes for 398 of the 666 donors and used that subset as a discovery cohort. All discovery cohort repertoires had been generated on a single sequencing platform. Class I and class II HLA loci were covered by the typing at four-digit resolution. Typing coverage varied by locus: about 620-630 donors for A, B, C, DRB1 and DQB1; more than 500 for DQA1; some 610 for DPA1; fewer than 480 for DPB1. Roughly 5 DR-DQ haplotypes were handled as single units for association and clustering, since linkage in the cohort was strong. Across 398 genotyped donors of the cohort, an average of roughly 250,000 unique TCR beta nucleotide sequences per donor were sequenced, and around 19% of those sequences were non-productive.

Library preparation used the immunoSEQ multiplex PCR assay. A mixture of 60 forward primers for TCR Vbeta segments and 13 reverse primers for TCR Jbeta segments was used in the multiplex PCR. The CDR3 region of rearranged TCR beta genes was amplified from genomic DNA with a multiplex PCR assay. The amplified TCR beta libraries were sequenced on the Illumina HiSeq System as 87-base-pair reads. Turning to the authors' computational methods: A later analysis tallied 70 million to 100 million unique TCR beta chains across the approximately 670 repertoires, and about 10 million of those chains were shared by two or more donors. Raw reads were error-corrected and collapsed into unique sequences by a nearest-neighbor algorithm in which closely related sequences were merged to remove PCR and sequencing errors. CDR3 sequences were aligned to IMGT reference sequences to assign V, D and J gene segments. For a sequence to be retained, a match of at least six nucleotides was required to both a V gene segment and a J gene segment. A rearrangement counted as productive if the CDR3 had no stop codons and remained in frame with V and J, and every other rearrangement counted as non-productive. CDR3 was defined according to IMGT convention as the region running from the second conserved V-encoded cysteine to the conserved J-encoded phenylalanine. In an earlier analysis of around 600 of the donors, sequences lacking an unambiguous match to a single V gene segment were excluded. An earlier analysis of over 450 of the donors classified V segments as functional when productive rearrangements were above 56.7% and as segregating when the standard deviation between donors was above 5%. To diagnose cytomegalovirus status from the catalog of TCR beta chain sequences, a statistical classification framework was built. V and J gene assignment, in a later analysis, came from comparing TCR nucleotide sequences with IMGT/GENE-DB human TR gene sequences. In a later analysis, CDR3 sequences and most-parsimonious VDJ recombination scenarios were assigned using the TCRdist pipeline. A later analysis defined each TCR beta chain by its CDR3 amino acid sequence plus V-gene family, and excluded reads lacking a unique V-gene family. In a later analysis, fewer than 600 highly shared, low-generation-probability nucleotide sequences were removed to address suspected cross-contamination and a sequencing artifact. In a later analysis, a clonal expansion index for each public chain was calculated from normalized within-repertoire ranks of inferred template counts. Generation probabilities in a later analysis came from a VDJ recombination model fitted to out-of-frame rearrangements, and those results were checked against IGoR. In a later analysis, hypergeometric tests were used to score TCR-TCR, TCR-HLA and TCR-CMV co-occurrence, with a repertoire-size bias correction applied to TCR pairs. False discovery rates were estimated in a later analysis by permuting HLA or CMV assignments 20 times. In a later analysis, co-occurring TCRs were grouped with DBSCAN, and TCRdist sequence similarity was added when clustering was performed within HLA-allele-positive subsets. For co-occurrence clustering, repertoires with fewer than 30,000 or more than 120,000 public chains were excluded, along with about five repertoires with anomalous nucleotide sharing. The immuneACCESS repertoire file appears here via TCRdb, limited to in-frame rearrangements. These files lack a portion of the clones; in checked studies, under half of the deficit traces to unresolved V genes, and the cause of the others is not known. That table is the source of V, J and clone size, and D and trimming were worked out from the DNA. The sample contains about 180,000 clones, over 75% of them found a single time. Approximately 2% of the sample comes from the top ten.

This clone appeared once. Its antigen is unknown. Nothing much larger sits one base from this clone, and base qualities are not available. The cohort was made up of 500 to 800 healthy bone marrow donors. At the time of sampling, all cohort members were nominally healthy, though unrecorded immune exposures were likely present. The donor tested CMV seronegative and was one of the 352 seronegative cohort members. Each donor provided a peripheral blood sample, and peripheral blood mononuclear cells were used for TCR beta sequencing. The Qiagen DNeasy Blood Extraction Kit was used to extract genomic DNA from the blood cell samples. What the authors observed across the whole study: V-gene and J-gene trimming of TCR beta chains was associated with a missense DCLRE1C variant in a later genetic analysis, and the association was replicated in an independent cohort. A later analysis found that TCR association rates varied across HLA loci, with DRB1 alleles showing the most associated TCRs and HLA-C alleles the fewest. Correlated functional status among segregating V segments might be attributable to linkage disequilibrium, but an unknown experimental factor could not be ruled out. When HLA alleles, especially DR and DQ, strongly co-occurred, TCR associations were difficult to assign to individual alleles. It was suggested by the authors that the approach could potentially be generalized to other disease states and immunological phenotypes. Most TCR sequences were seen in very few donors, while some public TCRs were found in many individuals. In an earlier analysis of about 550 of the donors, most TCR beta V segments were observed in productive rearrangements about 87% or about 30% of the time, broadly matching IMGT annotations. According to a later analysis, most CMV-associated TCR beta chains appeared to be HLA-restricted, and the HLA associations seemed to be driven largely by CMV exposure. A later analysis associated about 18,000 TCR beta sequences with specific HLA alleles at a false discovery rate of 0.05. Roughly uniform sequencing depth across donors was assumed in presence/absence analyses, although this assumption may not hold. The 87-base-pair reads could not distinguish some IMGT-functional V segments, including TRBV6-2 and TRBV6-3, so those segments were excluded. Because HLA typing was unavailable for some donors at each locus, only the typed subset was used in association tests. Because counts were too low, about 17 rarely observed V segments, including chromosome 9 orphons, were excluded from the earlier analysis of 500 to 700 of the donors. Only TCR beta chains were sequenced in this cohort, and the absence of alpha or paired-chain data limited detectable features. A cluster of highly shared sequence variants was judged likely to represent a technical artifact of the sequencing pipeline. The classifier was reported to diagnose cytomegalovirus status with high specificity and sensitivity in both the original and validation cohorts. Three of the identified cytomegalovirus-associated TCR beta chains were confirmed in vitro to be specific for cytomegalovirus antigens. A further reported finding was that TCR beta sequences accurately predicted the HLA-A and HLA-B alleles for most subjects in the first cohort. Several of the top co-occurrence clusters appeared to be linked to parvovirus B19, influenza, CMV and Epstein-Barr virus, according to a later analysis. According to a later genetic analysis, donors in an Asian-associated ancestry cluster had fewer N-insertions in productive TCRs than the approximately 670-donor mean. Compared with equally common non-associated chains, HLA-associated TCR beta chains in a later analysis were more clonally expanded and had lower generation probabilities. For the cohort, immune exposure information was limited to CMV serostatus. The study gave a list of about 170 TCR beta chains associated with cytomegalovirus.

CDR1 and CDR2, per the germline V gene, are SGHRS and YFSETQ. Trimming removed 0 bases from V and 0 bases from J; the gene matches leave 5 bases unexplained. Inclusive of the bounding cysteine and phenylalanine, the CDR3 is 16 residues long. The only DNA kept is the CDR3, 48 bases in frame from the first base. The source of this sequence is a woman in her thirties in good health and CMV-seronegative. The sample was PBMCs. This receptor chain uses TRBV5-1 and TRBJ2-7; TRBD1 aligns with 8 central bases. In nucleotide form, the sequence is TGCGCCAGCAGCTTGGCTCGGACAGGGTCCTCCTACGAGCAGTACTTC. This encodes CASSLARTGSSYEQYF.